One sample yielded the 3 T cell receptor beta chains listed below, sequenced in a study of blood T cell repertoires in COVID-19 (dated by TCRdb to 2018 to 2021). Libraries were prepared through the immunoSEQ multiplex PCR assay. The table comes from immuneACCESS by way of TCRdb, which keeps in-frame sequences with V and J called. Part of the clones is missing from these tables; in studies checked, under half for an unresolved V gene and the rest for unknown reasons. A total of around 180,000 clones appear in this sample, approximately 85% of them only once. The ten most abundant clones make up around 9.9% of the sample. The material sequenced was peripheral blood. All receptors come from a human donor with active or convalescent COVID-19. The donor label of this sample is uncertain.

This clone occurred once. The V gene is TRBV19, the J gene TRBJ2-3, with 10 bases matching TRBD1. The germline gives CDR1 LNHDA, CDR2 SQIVND (reference sequence). Unmatched junction bases numbered 9, after V lost 3 bases and J lost 3 bases. CDR3 length equals 17 residues. The CDR3 is CASSMGQGPKGTDTQYF. The CDR3 nucleotides read TGTGCCAGTAGTATGGGACAGGGGCCCAAGGGTACAGATACGCAGTATTTT.

As DNA, the CDR3 is TGTGCCAGCAGCCACGGGGGGCCCGGCGGCACTGAAGCTTTCTTT. It specifies CASSHGGPGGTEAFF. V usage is TRBV6-6 and J usage is TRBJ1-1; tentatively, D is TRBD1 (6 bases). The V and J ends lost 6 bases and 4 bases respectively, with 18 bases between them. Germline loops: CDR1 MNHNY, CDR2 SVGAGI (reference sequence). The CDR3 loop spans 15 amino acids.

The chain combines TRBV11-3 with TRBJ2-1; 8 positions match TRBD2. The CDR3 has 14 amino acids. J lost 8 bases, V lost 5 bases, and 8 bases had no gene match. Germline loops: CDR1 SGHNT, CDR2 YENEEA. CDR3 sequence: CASSPRGGLHEQFF. CDR3 in DNA: TGTGCCAGCAGCCCCCGCGGGGGGCTTCATGAGCAGTTCTTC. Filled out from reference TRBV11-3 and TRBJ2-1, the complete variable domain reads EAGVVQSPRYKIIEKKQPVAFWCNPISGHNTLYWYLQNLGQGPELLIRYENEEAVDDSQLPKDRFSAERLKGVDSTLKIQPAELGDSAVYLCASSPRGGLHEQFFGPGTRLTVL.